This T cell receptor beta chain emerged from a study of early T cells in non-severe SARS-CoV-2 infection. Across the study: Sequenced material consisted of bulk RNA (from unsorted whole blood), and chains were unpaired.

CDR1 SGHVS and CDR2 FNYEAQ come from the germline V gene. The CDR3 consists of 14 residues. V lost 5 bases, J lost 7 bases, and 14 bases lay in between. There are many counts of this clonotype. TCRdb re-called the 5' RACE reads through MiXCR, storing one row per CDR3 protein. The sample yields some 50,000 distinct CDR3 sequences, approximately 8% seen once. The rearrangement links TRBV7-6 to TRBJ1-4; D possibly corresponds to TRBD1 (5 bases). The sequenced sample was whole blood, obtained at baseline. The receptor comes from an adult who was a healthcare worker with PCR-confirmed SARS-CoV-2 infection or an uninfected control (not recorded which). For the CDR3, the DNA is TGTGCCAGCAGCCCACACCCGGGGGGTGAAAAACTGTTTTTT. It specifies CASSPHPGGEKLFF.